This entry lists 21 T cell receptor beta chains sequenced from one sample in a study of blood T cell repertoires in COVID-19. Assay: immunoSEQ multiplex PCR; the TCRdb copy retains only in-frame clones and omits some. The sample consists of about 200,000 clones, 70% to 90% of them appearing once. Material for sequencing was peripheral blood. The receptors were gathered from a man in his sixties with COVID-19, enrolled during active disease.

The chain joins TRBV30 to TRBJ2-7, with D possibly being TRBD2 (5 bases). V lost 3 bases, J lost 8 bases, and 17 bases lay in between. The CDR3 covers 13 residues. The germline CDR1 and CDR2 sequences are GTSNPN and SVGIG (reference sequence). In DNA form, the CDR3 reads TGTGCCTGGAGCCCCCCCGGGGATAGGAAGCAGTACTTC. It is translated as CAWSPPGDRKQYF. The full variable domain, completed using reference TRBV30 and TRBJ2-7, is SQTIHQWPATLVQPVGSPLSLECTVEGTSNPNLYWYRQAAGRGLQLLFYSVGIGQISSEVPQNLSASRPQDRQFILSSKKLLLSDSGFYLCAWSPPGDRKQYFGPGTRLTVT.

There are a few counts of this clone. The CDR3 sequence: CASTNLAAGSPLHF. CDR3 bases: TGTGCCAGCACGAACCTTGCGGCGGGATCACCCCTCCACTTT. The rearrangement links TRBV2 to TRBJ1-6; D uncertain. V lost 7 bases and J 10 bases, leaving 17 bases between the germline ends. CDR3 size: 14 residues. Germline V CDR1 and CDR2: SNHLY, FYNNEI. Full variable domain (remainder filled in from reference TRBV2 and TRBJ1-6): EPEVTQTPSHQVTQMGQEVILRCVPISNHLYFYWYRQILGQKVEFLVSFYNNEISEKSEIFDDQFSVERPDGSNFTLKIRSTKLEDSAMYFCASTNLAAGSPLHFGNGTRLTVT.

This chain connects TRBV7-9 to TRBJ2-1; 7 bases are a match to TRBD1. Unmatched junction bases numbered 12, after V lost 1 base and J lost 9 bases. The CDR3 contains 16 residues. Per germline, CDR1 SEHNR and CDR2 FQNEAQ (reference sequence). DNA of the CDR3: TGTGCCAGCAGCTTAGGGAGGTACAGGGGTGGTGGTGAGCAGTTCTTC. Protein: CASSLGRYRGGGEQFF.

The CDR3 DNA reads TGCGCCAGCAGCCGTTCCGAGTCGAACACCGGGGAGCTGTTTTTT. Translation: CASSRSESNTGELFF. V usage is TRBV5-1 and J usage is TRBJ2-2; no clear D gene. Germline V gene sequence: CDR1 SGHRS, CDR2 YFSETQ. Trimming removed 4 bases at V and 0 bases at J, with 10 bases between. The CDR3 has 15 residues.

The genes are TRBV5-4 and TRBJ2-7; 9 bases agree with TRBD2. There are 15 residues in the CDR3. V dropped 10 bases and J dropped 0; count of bases not matched to a gene: 11. Germline V CDR1 and CDR2: SGHNT, YYREEE (reference sequence). For the CDR3, the DNA is TGTGCCGCGGGGGGGGATGAATCTAGCTCCTACGAGCAGTACTTC. The encoded protein is CAAGGDESSSYEQYF.

The CDR3 sequence is CASRTSVSSYEQYF. The CDR3 DNA reads as TGTGCCAGCAGAACTAGCGTAAGCTCCTACGAGCAGTACTTC. The rearrangement uses TRBV6-5 and TRBJ2-7; 7 bases map to TRBD2. The trim removed 6 bases at V and 0 bases at J, leaving 5 bases unmatched. CDR1 and CDR2 from the germline V gene are MNHEY and SVGAGI. This CDR3 is built from 14 residues.

The chain is built from TRBV5-6 and TRBJ1-3; D is uncertain. The CDR3 is 15 residues long. The germline CDR1 and CDR2 sequences are SGHDT and YYEEEE. V lost 1 base, J lost 0 bases, and 8 bases lay in between. The CDR3 coding sequence is TGTGCCAGCAGCTTGCGGAGGACCTCTGGAAACACCATATATTTT. It translates to CASSLRRTSGNTIYF.

The count of this clone is one. V and J are TRBV11-2 and TRBJ2-7; perhaps TRBD2 as D (6 bases). The CDR3 is 15 residues long. Trimming took off 3 bases at V and 0 bases at J, with 12 bases between the two ends. CDR1 is SGHAT, CDR2 FQNNGV, per germline. The CDR3 region is CASSFAGTSSYEQYF. The CDR3 DNA reads TGTGCCAGCAGCTTCGCCGGGACTTCCTCCTACGAGCAGTACTTC.

Details on this clone: Other DNA sequences from this sample encode an identical CDR3 as well. The chain is built from TRBV12-3 or TRBV12-4 and TRBJ1-1; a possible D gene is TRBD1 (6 bases). V was trimmed by 5 bases and J by 4 bases, leaving 11 bases between them. The CDR3 has 13 residues. The CDR3 is CASSLGGGTEAFF. The CDR3 nucleotides read TGTGCCAGCAGTCTAGGGGGGGGCACTGAAGCTTTCTTT.

This clone appeared a few times. The genes are TRBV5-4 and TRBJ2-7, with 8 bases identical to TRBD2. V dropped 4 bases and J dropped 4; count of bases not matched to a gene: 13. Germline CDR1 is SGHNT and CDR2 is YYREEE (reference sequence). The CDR3 sequence is 16 residues long. The chain's CDR3 is CASSPRGGRSDYEQYF. In nucleotides, the CDR3 is TGTGCCAGCAGCCCCCGGGGGGGGCGTTCGGATTACGAGCAGTACTTC.

The chain couples TRBV7-6 to TRBJ1-4; unclear D gene. The CDR3 is made up of 16 amino acids. V was cut by 3 bases and J by 0 bases, with 11 bases left in between. Germline V gene sequence: CDR1 SGHVS, CDR2 FNYEAQ. The CDR3 protein is CASSLRETSTNEKLFF. The CDR3 DNA reads TGTGCCAGCAGCTTGAGAGAAACTTCAACTAATGAAAAACTGTTTTTT.

CDR3 nucleotide sequence: TGTGCCAGCAGTTTGACAGGGCACGGCAATCAGCCCCAGCATTTT. Its protein is CASSLTGHGNQPQHF. This chain links TRBV6-5 with TRBJ1-5, with 7 bases lining up with TRBD1. Per the germline V gene, CDR1 is MNHEY and CDR2 is SVGAGI. With V trimmed by 4 bases and J by 2 bases, 5 bases remained unmatched. The CDR3 loop spans 15 amino acids.

For this clone: The same CDR3 arises from other DNA sequences in this sample as well. The rearrangement uses TRBV5-1 and TRBJ1-3; TRBD1 matches 7 bases. CDR3 size: 17 residues. With 7 bases clipped from V and 0 bases from J, the junction kept 13 bases outside the gene matches. Looked up from germline, CDR1 is SGHRS and CDR2 is YFSETQ. The CDR3 DNA is TGCGCCAGCCAAACGGGGACAGTAACCACCTCTGGAAACACCATATATTTT. Translated: CASQTGTVTTSGNTIYF.

The V call is TRBV5-1, the J call TRBJ1-1; perhaps TRBD1 as D (6 bases). Between the trimmed V and J ends, which lost 0 bases and 3 bases, there was a span of 15 bases. Germline assignment: CDR1 SGHRS and CDR2 YFSETQ. There are 16 residues in the CDR3. The CDR3: CASSLGNQGGHTEAFF. As DNA, the CDR3 is TGCGCCAGCAGCTTGGGAAATCAAGGGGGTCACACTGAAGCTTTCTTT.

This clone occurred a few times. The chain is built from TRBV6-1 and TRBJ1-4, with TRBD1 matching 9 bases. Germline-derived CDR1 and CDR2 are MNHNS and SASEGT. V dropped 2 bases and J dropped 8; count of bases not matched to a gene: 6. The CDR3 extends over 15 amino acids. In nucleotides, the CDR3 is TGTGCCAGCAGTGAATTAGGACAGGGGAGAGAAAAACTGTTTTTT. The encoded protein is CASSELGQGREKLFF.

This clone was detected a few times. The genes are TRBV29-1 and TRBJ1-1; 7 nucleotides align to TRBD1. CDR1 SQVTM and CDR2 ANQGSEA come from the germline V gene. The CDR3 consists of 14 residues. V trimming: 6 bases; J trimming: 0 bases; junction bases outside the gene matches: 7. CDR3 amino acids: CSVPGQTMNTEAFF. The CDR3 DNA reads TGCAGCGTCCCGGGACAGACAATGAACACTGAAGCTTTCTTT.

This chain joins TRBV7-2 and TRBJ1-6, with D tentatively TRBD1 (6 bases). The CDR3 sequence is 16 residues long. Germline V gene sequence: CDR1 SGHTA, CDR2 FQGNSA. Trimming took off 4 bases at V and 5 bases at J, with 15 bases between the two ends. CDR3 region: CASSSSGTLNNSPLHF. The CDR3 coding sequence is TGTGCCAGCAGCTCGTCAGGGACACTCAATAATTCACCCCTCCACTTT.

The chain combines TRBV7-9 with TRBJ2-3; 8 nucleotides agree with TRBD1. The CDR3 is 15 residues long. In germline, CDR1 is SEHNR, CDR2 FQNEAQ (reference sequence). J lost 2 bases, V lost 1 base, and 2 bases had no gene match. Written as DNA, the CDR3 is TGTGCCAGCAGCTTAGGGACAGGGAACACAGATACGCAGTATTTT. This translates into CASSLGTGNTDTQYF. Looking up the rest from reference TRBV7-9 and TRBJ2-3 gives the full variable domain: DTGVSQNPRHKITKRGQNVTFRCDPISEHNRLYWYRQTLGQGPEFLTYFQNEAQLEKSRLLSDRFSAERPKGSFSTLEIQRTEQGDSAMYLCASSLGTGNTDTQYFGPGTRLTVL.

The rearrangement uses TRBV27 and TRBJ1-5, with TRBD1 matching over 8 bases. The CDR3 is 14 residues long. Looked up from germline, CDR1 is MNHEY and CDR2 is SMNVEV (reference sequence). V lost 5 bases, J lost 5 bases, and 5 bases stayed unmatched. CDR3 amino acids: CASSLRQGYQPQHF. The CDR3 DNA reads as TGTGCCAGCAGTCTACGACAGGGGTATCAGCCCCAGCATTTT.

In its sample, this clone was seen a few times. The V call is TRBV6-5, the J call TRBJ1-2; 8 positions match TRBD1. The length of the CDR3 is 14 residues. In germline, CDR1 is MNHEY, CDR2 SVGAGI. V gave up 6 bases and J gave up 6 bases; unmatched junction bases: 9. The CDR3 loop reads CASSQSDRVNGYTF. In nucleotides, the CDR3 is TGTGCCAGCAGCCAGTCGGACAGGGTTAATGGCTACACCTTC.

J is TRBJ1-2 and V is TRBV5-1; 7 nucleotides line up with TRBD1. Germline assignment: CDR1 SGHRS and CDR2 YFSETQ. This CDR3 spans 11 amino acids. V was pared by 2 bases and J by 13 bases, with 5 bases of the junction left unmatched. CDR3 sequence reads: CASSLKQGLTF. The CDR3, as DNA: TGCGCCAGCAGCTTAAAACAGGGGCTCACCTTC. The whole variable domain, remainder taken from reference TRBV5-1 and TRBJ1-2, is KAGVTQTPRYLIKTRGQQVTLSCSPISGHRSVSWYQQTPGQGLQFLFEYFSETQRNKGNFPGRFSGRQFSNSRSEMNVSTLELGDSALYLCASSLKQGLTFGSGTRLTVV.